This entry is about one TCR beta chain. This sample is part of a study of blood T cell repertoires in COVID-19. Original analysis: Estimated nucleated cell counts came from reference gene primer amplification. The table came from immunoSEQ multiplex PCR; TCRdb's copy has only in-frame clones and leaves some out. V and J calls plus clone size are reproduced from that table; the DNA served to infer D and trimming. Of about 130,000 clones listed, approximately 84% are singletons. Material: peripheral blood. The TCR originated in a woman between 25 and 40 years old who had recovered from COVID-19.

The CDR3, as DNA: TGTGCCTGGAGACACCCGGCCAGCGGGAAACTGTTTTTT. Its translation: CAWRHPASGKLFF. The genes are TRBV30 and TRBJ1-4; D gene unclear. Germline loops: CDR1 GTSNPN, CDR2 SVGIG (reference sequence). With 3 bases removed from V and 11 bases from J, the gap between germline ends came to 16 bases. This CDR3 spans 13 amino acids.